A selection of T cell receptor beta chains follows, all from one sample in a study of blood T cell repertoires in COVID-19. Profiling relied on immunoSEQ multiplex PCR, and the TCRdb table lists in-frame clones only, not all of them. The repertoire holds 85,000 to 90,000 clones, 75% to 90% seen once, with approximately 1.2% in the top ten. The sample was peripheral blood. Source of these receptors: a man older than 75 with active or convalescent COVID-19. The CDR3 runs from the conserved cysteine through the conserved F or W. A D gene is named only where the DNA matches it firmly. Some rows have no size entry. The others give once, few or many, or a class for an expanded clone.

v_gene	j_gene	abundance	d_gene	CDR3nt	CDR3aa
TRBV4-2	TRBJ2-2	-	TRBD2	TGTGCCAGCAGGACTAGCGCTAACACCGGGGAGCTGTTTTTT	CASRTSANTGELFF
TRBV5-1	TRBJ2-1	-	TRBD2	TGCGCCAGCAGCTTGACTAGCGGGAGGGGGAGCTCCTACAATGAGCAGTTCTTC	CASSLTSGRGSSYNEQFF
TRBV25-1	TRBJ2-1	-	-	TGTGCCAGCAGTGAACAAGGACTAGAGCAGTTCTTC	CASSEQGLEQFF
TRBV15	TRBJ1-2	-	-	TGTGCCACCAGCACTCCCCCCGCGTATGGCTACACCTTC	CATSTPPAYGYTF
TRBV2	TRBJ2-1	few	TRBD2	TGTGCCAGCGGGGGACTAGCGGGACCAGAGGATGAGCAGTTCTTC	CASGGLAGPEDEQFF
TRBV3-1/TRBV3-2	TRBJ2-7	-	TRBD2	TGTGCCAGCAGCCAAGACTCTAGCGGGAGAAACGAGCAGTACTTC	CASSQDSSGRNEQYF
TRBV2	TRBJ1-1	-	TRBD1	TGTGCCAGCAGTGGACAGGGGATGAACACTGAAGCTTTCTTT	CASSGQGMNTEAFF
TRBV5-4	TRBJ1-6	-	-	TGTGCCAGCAGCTTGAACCAGGATAATTCACCCCTCCACTTT	CASSLNQDNSPLHF
TRBV7-2	TRBJ1-2	-	-	TGTGCCAGCAGCCCCAAGGGCACAGGCTATATAGCTAACTATGGCTACACCTTC	CASSPKGTGYIANYGYTF
TRBV5-1	TRBJ1-6	-	TRBD1	TGCGCCAGCAGCCTGCGACAGGGCGGGAATTCACCCCTCCACTTT	CASSLRQGGNSPLHF
TRBV15	TRBJ1-2	-	-	TGTGCCACCAGCCGATCAGGACTGATCTATGGCTACACCTTC	CATSRSGLIYGYTF
TRBV28	TRBJ2-7	few	TRBD1	TGTGCCAGCAGCTGGGGACAGGGGGCGTTATCGGTATCCTACGAGCAGTACTTC	CASSWGQGALSVSYEQYF
TRBV28	TRBJ1-5	-	TRBD1	TGTGCCAGCAGTTTATCGGACAGGCGTGATCAGCCCCAGCATTTT	CASSLSDRRDQPQHF
TRBV4-3	TRBJ1-4	few	TRBD1	TGCGCCAGCAGCCAGGACAGGGGGCGTGAAAAACTGTTTTTT	CASSQDRGREKLFF
TRBV27	TRBJ1-5	-	-	TGTGCCAGCAGTCCCCCGGAGCAGCTCAATCAGCCCCAGCATTTT	CASSPPEQLNQPQHF
TRBV5-1	TRBJ1-2	-	-	TGCGCCAGCAGCTCAAATTTTAATGCGGGGAACTATGGCTACACCTTC	CASSSNFNAGNYGYTF
TRBV2	TRBJ1-5	-	-	TGTGCCAGCAGGACGGGACATAGCAATCAGCCCCAGCATTTT	CASRTGHSNQPQHF
TRBV4-1	TRBJ1-2	few	TRBD1	TGCGCCAGCAGCCGAAGGGACAGGGGAGAGAATCCTAACTATGGCTACACCTTC	CASSRRDRGENPNYGYTF
TRBV7-2	TRBJ2-5	-	TRBD2	TGTGCCAGCAGCTTATTAGCGGGAGGGCCCCAGAAGACCCAGTACTTC	CASSLLAGGPQKTQYF
TRBV11-2	TRBJ2-5	-	TRBD1	TGTGCCAGCAGCTTCGGGACAGGGGGACAAGAGACCCAGTACTTC	CASSFGTGGQETQYF
TRBV7-2	TRBJ2-7	-	-	TGTGCCAGCAGCTTCCGGACAGATCGGGCGCAGTACTTC	CASSFRTDRAQYF
TRBV28	TRBJ1-4	-	TRBD1	TGTGCCAGCAGTTCTACAGGGGGACCTAATGAAAAACTGTTTTTT	CASSSTGGPNEKLFF
TRBV11-3	TRBJ2-1	-	TRBD2	TGTGCCAGCAGCTTAGGCGGGAGGAGGGACAATGAGCAGTTCTTC	CASSLGGRRDNEQFF
TRBV28	TRBJ1-3	-	-	TGTGCCAGCAGTTTAGGTTCAGGGCCCAGCTCTGGAAACACCATATATTTT	CASSLGSGPSSGNTIYF
TRBV15	TRBJ2-3	-	-	TGTGCCACCAGCAGAGATCATCAAGATACGCAGTATTTT	CATSRDHQDTQYF
TRBV6-5	TRBJ1-1	once	-	TGTGCCAGCACACCCTTCGGGGGGAACACTGAAGCTTTCTTT	CASTPFGGNTEAFF